This passage covers 7 T cell receptor beta chains from one sample sequenced in a study of T cells after yellow fever vaccination. TCRdb analysed the 5' RACE reads with MiXCR anew, one entry per CDR3 protein. The table records roughly 250,000 distinct CDR3 sequences, approximately 12% of them present only once. The sequenced sample was CD4+ T cells sorted from PBMCs, obtained 45 days after the yellow fever booster vaccination. These receptors were taken from a young man who received the YFV17D yellow fever vaccine.

V gene TRBV24-1 combines with J gene TRBJ2-2; 13 nucleotides agree with TRBD2. Germline V gives CDR1 KGHDR, CDR2 SFDVKD. The V gene end was trimmed by 10 bases and the J gene end by 6 bases; junction bases not matched to a gene: 7. This CDR3 comprises 15 residues. The CDR3 DNA is TGTGCCACGAGGACTAGCGGGAGCGGCGCCGGGGAGCTGTTTTTT. It codes for CATRTSGSGAGELFF.

V and J are TRBV7-3 and TRBJ2-5; D is perhaps TRBD2 (5 bases). Germline values: CDR1 SGHTA, CDR2 FQGTGA. The CDR3 consists of 12 residues. Trimming stripped 6 bases from V and 7 bases from J, with 12 bases between. CDR3 in amino acids: CASSSAGGTQYF. Here the CDR3 DNA reads TGTGCCAGCAGTTCAGCCGGAGGGACCCAGTACTTC.

This rearrangement joins TRBV7-2 to TRBJ1-3; no firm D call. The CDR3 contains 15 residues. Trimming took 1 base from V and 0 from J, leaving 7 bases between them. The germline CDR1 and CDR2 sequences are SGHTA and FQGNSA. The CDR3 sequence: CASSLGPSSGNTIYF. CDR3 in DNA: TGTGCCAGCAGCTTAGGACCCAGCTCTGGAAACACCATATATTTT.

This clonotype turned up a few times. The rearrangement links TRBV5-1 to TRBJ2-2; TRBD2 matches at 10 bases. The V gene's germline CDR1 is SGHRS and CDR2 YFSETQ. V trimming: 7 bases; J trimming: 4 bases; junction bases outside the gene matches: 13. This CDR3 contains 17 residues. The CDR3 nucleotides read TGCGCCAGCGGTGAGCGGGAGGGCCATGTTAGCACCGGGGAGCTGTTTTTT. Translated, it gives CASGEREGHVSTGELFF.

The sample holds a few counts of this clonotype. The CDR3 nucleotides are TGCAGTCCTTCTGGGGCCTTCGGTGGCTACACCTTC. Amino acid sequence: CSPSGAFGGYTF. The chain joins TRBV20-1 to TRBJ1-2; D might be TRBD1 (5 bases). Germline V gene data show CDR1 as DFQATT and CDR2 as SNEGSKA (reference sequence). Trimming stripped 8 bases from V and 7 bases from J, with 17 bases between. This CDR3 region has 12 residues.

This clonotype has only a few counts. The J gene is TRBJ2-5, the V gene TRBV20-1; D may correspond to TRBD1 or TRBD2 (5 bases each). The CDR3 sequence is 13 residues long. The ends were cut back, 6 bases at V and 2 bases at J, with 13 bases in the middle. Germline CDR1 reads DFQATT; CDR2 reads SNEGSKA (reference sequence). CDR3 nucleotide sequence: TGCAGTGCCCCCAACGGGGCTCAAGAGACCCAGTACTTC. This encodes CSAPNGAQETQYF.

The chain carries TRBV29-1 and TRBJ1-1; no definite D call. The ends were cut back, 5 bases at V and 1 base at J, with 14 bases in the middle. CDR1 and CDR2 (germline): SQVTM, ANQGSEA. CDR3 length: 14 amino acids. CDR3 residues: CSVMAGGGNTEAFF. DNA for the CDR3: TGCAGCGTTATGGCCGGCGGTGGGAACACTGAAGCTTTCTTT.